Reported below is one TCR beta chain. The CDR3 runs to 14 residues. Germline V gene sequence: CDR1 PRHDT, CDR2 FYEKMQ (reference sequence). Trimming removed 3 bases at V and 1 base at J, with 9 bases between. The PCR contained 60 Vbeta and 13 Jbeta primers. Clones were read by immunoSEQ multiplex PCR, and TCRdb kept only the in-frame ones, dropping some. The repertoire holds 150,000 to 200,000 clones, with around 80% as singletons. These data originate in a study of cytomegalovirus exposure and HLA in healthy donors. The specimen sequenced was PBMCs. The chain combines TRBV13 with TRBJ2-5; D not resolved. This sequence originates from a girl aged 5-17 years in good health and CMV-seropositive. CDR3 DNA sequence: TGTGCCAGCAGCTTGAGTAACAGCCAAGAGACCCAGTACTTC. It encodes CASSLSNSQETQYF.